This passage covers 28 T cell receptor beta chains from one sample sequenced in a study of blood T cell repertoires in COVID-19. Repertoires were generated with immunoSEQ multiplex PCR, while TCRdb's copy carries only in-frame clones and drops some. The sample lists 130,000 to 150,000 clones; 80% were seen once. Sample: peripheral blood. These receptors all stem from a man in his 60s with active or convalescent COVID-19.

This clone was seen at least ten times. The V gene is TRBV3-1 (or the pseudogene TRBV3-2), the J gene TRBJ2-6; 8 nucleotides agree with TRBD2. J was trimmed by 3 bases and V by 1 base; bases with no gene match: 11. Germline V gene sequence: CDR1 LGHDT, CDR2 YNNKEL (reference sequence). The length of the CDR3 is 19 residues. The CDR3, as DNA: TGTGCCAGCAGCCAAGGAAGCCCGGGAGGGCCTGTTGGGGCCAACGTCCTGACTTTC. It codes for CASSQGSPGGPVGANVLTF.

This clone was detected only once. This chain links TRBV7-9 with TRBJ1-1; a possible D gene is TRBD1 (5 bases). The CDR3 is 13 residues long. V dropped 5 bases and J dropped 9 bases, with 16 bases sitting between them. Germline CDR1 and CDR2: SEHNR and FQNEAQ (reference sequence). The CDR3 sequence: CASSPTLRGKAFF. The CDR3, as DNA: TGTGCCAGCAGCCCAACCCTCCGGGGGAAAGCTTTCTTT.

This clone was seen more than once but under ten times. The J gene is TRBJ1-1, the V gene TRBV27; D is perhaps TRBD1 (5 bases). Trimming shortened V by 4 bases and J by 7 bases, and 13 bases separated the two germline ends. The CDR3 runs 13 residues. The germline gives CDR1 MNHEY, CDR2 SMNVEV (reference sequence). CDR3 residues: CASSYLGRGEAFF. CDR3 DNA sequence: TGTGCCAGCAGTTACCTAGGGAGGGGTGAAGCTTTCTTT.

V and J are TRBV3-1 (or the pseudogene TRBV3-2) and TRBJ2-2, with TRBD2 as a possible D gene (5 bases). The V and J ends lost 4 bases and 6 bases respectively, with 12 bases between them. Germline V gene sequence: CDR1 LGHDT, CDR2 YNNKEL (reference sequence). The CDR3 sequence is 14 residues long. CDR3 residues: CASSPGNSAGELFF. The CDR3 coding sequence is TGTGCCAGCAGCCCCGGGAATAGTGCCGGGGAGCTGTTTTTT.

The rearrangement joins TRBV11-2 to TRBJ1-4, with 11 bases matching TRBD1. The V segment lost 1 base and the J segment 5 bases; nucleotides outside the gene matches: 0. CDR1 SGHAT and CDR2 FQNNGV come from the germline V gene. This CDR3 has 15 residues. For the CDR3, the DNA is TGTGCCAGCAGCTTAGGGACAGGGGGCAATGAAAAACTGTTTTTT. It specifies CASSLGTGGNEKLFF.

This clone was seen once. The V and J genes are TRBV19 and TRBJ1-3, with D uncertain. V was trimmed by 6 bases and J by 0 bases, leaving 12 bases between them. This CDR3 comprises 15 residues. CDR1 and CDR2 (germline): LNHDA, SQIVND (reference sequence). The CDR3 DNA sequence: TGTGCCAGTAGAGATGAGGGAAGCTCTGGAAACACCATATATTTT. This encodes CASRDEGSSGNTIYF.

The J gene is TRBJ2-5, the V gene TRBV7-9; 9 bases are shared with TRBD1. The CDR3 has 16 amino acids. The V segment lost 2 bases and the J segment 0 bases; nucleotides outside the gene matches: 4. Germline lookup yields CDR1 SEHNR and CDR2 FQNEAQ (reference sequence). CDR3 residues: CASSLSGTGNQETQYF. CDR3 nucleotide sequence: TGTGCCAGCAGCTTATCCGGGACAGGGAACCAAGAGACCCAGTACTTC.

The rearrangement joins TRBV28 to TRBJ1-4, with TRBD1 matching over 7 bases. V lost 6 bases to trimming and J lost 10 bases; unmatched junction nucleotides: 11. This CDR3 has 14 residues. The germline V gene has CDR1 MDHEN and CDR2 SYDVKM. The CDR3 region has the DNA TGTGCCAGCAGCCGCACAGGGGCGGGCGGAAAACTGTTTTTT. It translates to CASSRTGAGGKLFF.

This clone has more than one count but fewer than ten. The V call is TRBV7-2, the J call TRBJ2-2, with a tentative D call TRBD2 (6 bases). V dropped 5 bases and J dropped 1 base, with 14 bases sitting between them. The CDR3 loop spans 16 amino acids. Germline CDR1 is SGHTA and CDR2 is FQGNSA. The CDR3 bases are TGTGCCAGCAGCCCCGGGGGAAATCTGAACACCGGGGAGCTGTTTTTT. It is translated as CASSPGGNLNTGELFF. Looking up the rest from reference TRBV7-2 and TRBJ2-2 gives the full variable domain: GAGVSQSPSNKVTEKGKDVELRCDPISGHTALYWYRQSLGQGLEFLIYFQGNSAPDKSGLPSDRFSAERTGGSVSTLTIQRTQQEDSAVYLCASSPGGNLNTGELFFGEGSRLTVL.

V is TRBV7-3 and J is TRBJ2-1; 7 positions match TRBD1. Germline assignment: CDR1 SGHTA and CDR2 FQGTGA. The CDR3 is made up of 15 amino acids. V trimming: 1 base; J trimming: 6 bases; junction bases outside the gene matches: 6. For the CDR3, the DNA is TGTGCCAGCAGCTTAATCGGGACAGCCATCAATGAGCAGTTCTTC. As protein: CASSLIGTAINEQFF.

The rearrangement links TRBV19 to TRBJ2-7, with D uncertain. V was pared by 6 bases and J by 3 bases, with 9 bases between. CDR3 length: 12 amino acids. Looked up from germline, CDR1 is LNHDA and CDR2 is SQIVND (reference sequence). CDR3: CASSAGNYEQYF. DNA of the CDR3: TGTGCCAGTAGCGCAGGCAACTACGAGCAGTACTTC.

The chain employs TRBV28 and TRBJ2-7; unclear D gene. The CDR3 is 14 amino acids. Trimming stripped 5 bases from V and 2 bases from J, with 13 bases between. Germline CDR1 and CDR2: MDHEN and SYDVKM. The DNA for the CDR3 is TGTGCCAGCAGTCCGAACCGGTTACCCTACGAGCAGTACTTC. Translated: CASSPNRLPYEQYF.

This rearrangement joins TRBV7-2 to TRBJ2-5; TRBD1 agrees at 8 bases. V lost 5 bases and J lost 2; bases outside the gene matches: 7. This CDR3 contains 15 residues. CDR1 is SGHTA and CDR2 is FQGNSA in the germline V gene. This CDR3 is CASSPPRTGQETQYF. The CDR3 DNA is TGTGCCAGCAGCCCGCCAAGGACAGGGCAAGAGACCCAGTACTTC. Together with reference TRBV7-2 and TRBJ2-5, the CDR3 gives the full variable domain: GAGVSQSPSNKVTEKGKDVELRCDPISGHTALYWYRQSLGQGLEFLIYFQGNSAPDKSGLPSDRFSAERTGGSVSTLTIQRTQQEDSAVYLCASSPPRTGQETQYFGPGTRLLVL.

The chain combines TRBV28 with TRBJ1-3; D unresolved. In germline, CDR1 is MDHEN, CDR2 SYDVKM. The CDR3 runs to 17 residues. The germline V and J ends were trimmed by 3 bases and 0 bases, with 15 bases remaining between them. CDR3 nucleotide sequence: TGTGCCAGCAGTTTGGCCTTAGACAAGAGCTCTGGAAACACCATATATTTT. It codes for CASSLALDKSSGNTIYF.

This clone was detected a few times. The CDR3 DNA is TGTGCCAGCAGTTATCTACCTGGGCGGGAAGACGGGGAGCTGTTTTTT. Protein product: CASSYLPGREDGELFF. The chain employs TRBV6-6 and TRBJ2-2, with D maybe TRBD2 (6 bases). Germline V gene sequence: CDR1 MNHNY, CDR2 SVGAGI (reference sequence). This CDR3 has 16 amino acids. Between the trimmed V and J ends, which lost 3 bases and 7 bases, there was a span of 18 bases.

This sequence joins TRBV5-1 and TRBJ2-5; 11 bases are shared with TRBD1. This CDR3 is 15 amino acids long. The germline V gene has CDR1 SGHRS and CDR2 YFSETQ. Losses at the gene ends were 5 bases for V and 5 bases for J; bases not matched to a gene: 8. CDR3 sequence reads: CASSLGQGAGETQYF. The CDR3, as DNA: TGCGCCAGCAGTTTAGGACAGGGGGCGGGTGAGACCCAGTACTTC.

V is TRBV10-2 and J is TRBJ1-4; D gene ambiguous. With 2 bases removed from V and 5 bases from J, the gap between germline ends came to 3 bases. Looked up from germline, CDR1 is WSHSY and CDR2 is SAAADI. This CDR3 is 12 amino acids long. CDR3 coding DNA: TGCGCCAGCAGTGAGCCGAATGAAAAACTGTTTTTT. Amino acid sequence: CASSEPNEKLFF.

The chain uses TRBV27 and TRBJ1-1; 8 positions match TRBD1. This CDR3 comprises 18 residues. Per germline, CDR1 MNHEY and CDR2 SMNVEV (reference sequence). The trim removed 2 bases at V and 1 base at J, leaving 12 bases unmatched. In DNA, the CDR3 is TGTGCCAGCAGTTTAGGGTCCAGGGGGCTGCGGCGGAACACTGAAGCTTTCTTT. Amino acid sequence: CASSLGSRGLRRNTEAFF.

The rearrangement joins TRBV11-3 to TRBJ1-2, with D perhaps TRBD1 (5 bases). V was pared by 5 bases and J by 5 bases, with 12 bases between. Per the germline V gene, CDR1 is SGHNT and CDR2 is YENEEA. This CDR3 spans 13 amino acids. DNA for the CDR3: TGTGCCAGCAGCCAGATTGGGGGGTATGGCTACACCTTC. Its translation: CASSQIGGYGYTF. The complete variable domain, with remaining parts taken from reference TRBV11-3 and TRBJ1-2, reads EAGVVQSPRYKIIEKKQPVAFWCNPISGHNTLYWYLQNLGQGPELLIRYENEEAVDDSQLPKDRFSAERLKGVDSTLKIQPAELGDSAVYLCASSQIGGYGYTFGSGTRLTVV.

The chain has TRBV28 and TRBJ2-5; perhaps TRBD1 as D (6 bases). V lost 2 bases and J lost 5, with 15 bases in between. The CDR3 is made up of 15 amino acids. Germline V lookup: CDR1 MDHEN, CDR2 SYDVKM. The CDR3 coding sequence is TGTGCCAGCAGTTTAAGCCTAGCTACAGGGGAGACCCAGTACTTC. Translating gives CASSLSLATGETQYF.

The chain carries TRBV7-7 and TRBJ1-1; D unresolved. CDR3 length: 13 residues. The germline CDR1 and CDR2 sequences are SSHAT and FNYEAQ (reference sequence). With 1 base removed from V and 1 base from J, the gap between germline ends came to 4 bases. The CDR3 loop reads CASSLDRNTEAFF. DNA of the CDR3: TGTGCCAGCAGCTTAGACAGGAACACTGAAGCTTTCTTT.

The V and J genes are TRBV7-3 and TRBJ1-2; D uncertain. The CDR3 totals 14 residues. V lost 2 bases, J lost 4 bases, and 11 bases lay in between. The germline V gene encodes CDR1 SGHTA and CDR2 FQGTGA. CDR3 in amino acids: CASSLGPEGYGYTF. The CDR3 DNA is TGTGCCAGCAGCTTAGGGCCGGAAGGCTATGGCTACACCTTC. Looking up the rest from reference TRBV7-3 and TRBJ1-2 gives the full variable domain: GAGVSQTPSNKVTEKGKYVELRCDPISGHTALYWYRQSLGQGPEFLIYFQGTGAADDSGLPNDRFFAVRPEGSVSTLKIQRTERGDSAVYLCASSLGPEGYGYTFGSGTRLTVV.

The chain couples TRBV15 to TRBJ2-1, with TRBD1 matching 8 bases. The CDR3 covers 17 residues. Germline assignment: CDR1 LNHNV and CDR2 YYDKDF (reference sequence). Unmatched junction bases numbered 11, after V lost 2 bases and J lost 5 bases. The CDR3 loop is CATSRNLPGQGNNEQFF. CDR3 coding DNA: TGTGCCACCAGCAGAAACTTGCCCGGACAGGGAAACAATGAGCAGTTCTTC.

The V and J genes are TRBV5-1 and TRBJ2-3, with 13 bases matching TRBD2. CDR1 and CDR2 from the germline V gene are SGHRS and YFSETQ. V trimming: 5 bases; J trimming: 5 bases; junction bases outside the gene matches: 2. The CDR3 consists of 14 residues. DNA of the CDR3: TGCGCCAGCAGTGGACTAGCGGGAGAAGATACGCAGTATTTT. It encodes CASSGLAGEDTQYF.

This chain connects TRBV3-1 (or the pseudogene TRBV3-2) to TRBJ2-5, with 7 bases identical to TRBD1. This CDR3 is 16 amino acids long. Germline trimming cut 1 base from V and 0 bases from J; bases unmatched to any gene: 5. The germline V gene has CDR1 LGHDT and CDR2 YNNKEL (reference sequence). The chain's CDR3 is CASSQVGDSHQETQYF. CDR3 nucleotides: TGTGCCAGCAGCCAAGTGGGGGACAGTCACCAAGAGACCCAGTACTTC.

The V gene is TRBV20-1, the J gene TRBJ2-5; the match to TRBD2 covers 8 bases. The germline CDR1 and CDR2 sequences are DFQATT and SNEGSKA (reference sequence). Losses at the gene ends were 3 bases for V and 2 bases for J; bases not matched to a gene: 5. The CDR3 is 14 residues long. The CDR3 DNA reads as TGCAGTGCTAGTGCGGGAGGTGATCAAGAGACCCAGTACTTC. Its protein is CSASAGGDQETQYF.

The gene calls are TRBV19 and TRBJ1-2; a possible D gene is TRBD1 (6 bases). This CDR3 has 16 residues. The V gene's germline CDR1 is LNHDA and CDR2 SQIVND (reference sequence). V lost 3 bases and J 4 bases, leaving 18 bases between the germline ends. In DNA form, the CDR3 reads TGTGCCAGTAGTATGACGATCAGGGGCTTACTCTATGGCTACACCTTC. Translating gives CASSMTIRGLLYGYTF.

The chain has TRBV5-1 and TRBJ1-2, with 8 bases identical to TRBD1. This CDR3 is built from 14 residues. Trimming took 0 bases from V and 3 from J; bases not matched to a gene: 1. Germline CDR1 SGHRS, CDR2 YFSETQ. This CDR3 is CASSLETGDYGYTF. The CDR3 nucleotides read TGCGCCAGCAGCTTGGAGACAGGGGACTATGGCTACACCTTC.